This TCR beta chain was recorded in a study of Ad26.COV2.S vaccination and SARS-CoV-2 variants (dated by TCRdb to the early 2020s). With respect to the entire study: Donors in the vaccine arm were drawn from COV1001, a multicentre, randomized, double-blind, placebo-controlled phase I-IIa trial testing Ad26.COV2.S in healthy adults. A total of 32 samples were included in the TCR-sequenced set, comprising around 19 Ad26.COV2.S vaccine recipients, 5 placebo recipients and 8 SARS-CoV-2 convalescent individuals. Trial participants were randomized into five groups of five, in which low-dose or high-dose Ad26.COV2.S was given once or twice, or placebo was given on both occasions. Throughout the experiments and outcome assessment, investigators stayed blinded to trial group allocation. TCRbeta repertoire sequencing served as the tool for gauging how specific and how broad the SARS-CoV-2-reactive T cell receptors were following Ad26.COV2.S vaccination. Dosing of Ad26.COV2.S was intramuscular, at either 5x10^10 or 1x10^11 viral particles, delivered as one shot or as two shots spaced 56 days apart. The paper as a whole reports these results and caveats: Non-spike TCR breadth was comparable between vaccine and placebo recipients, consistent with the vaccine containing only spike. Ad26.COV2.S recipients had higher spike-specific TCR breadth than placebo recipients (P = 0.0014). After vaccination, substantial breadth of spike-specific CD8+ and CD4+ T cell responses was reported. The study lacked the statistical power to compare responses across vaccine doses or regimens. The authors noted that the TCR breadth and depth analyses may have underestimated total T cell responses.

TCRbeta CDR3 regions were sequenced with the immunoSEQ Assay. After extraction, genomic DNA underwent amplification by bias-controlled multiplex PCR, followed by high-throughput sequencing. The authors' pipeline ran thus. To quantify the absolute abundance of each unique TCRbeta CDR3 region, sequences were collapsed and filtered. T cell fraction was estimated by normalizing TCRbeta template counts to usable DNA, which was measured by amplifying reference genes present in all nucleated cells. Repertoire TCRs were annotated as SARS-CoV-2-specific when V gene, CDR3 amino acid sequence and J gene were exactly matched to a known reactive TCR set. The reference SARS-CoV-2 TCR set was obtained from MIRA and was filtered for enrichment in COVID-19-positive ImmuneCODE repertoires, whereby public or cross-reactive TCRs were removed. Drawing on the MIRA antigens, annotated TCRs were analysed further at the level of specific ORF or position within ORF. Depth was the summed frequency of annotated unique rearrangements, while breadth was defined as annotated unique rearrangements over total unique productive rearrangements. Two-sided Wilcoxon rank-sum tests were applied when comparing TCR breadth between groups. TCRdb carries this immuneACCESS record with in-frame sequences only. Its versions omit some clonotypes, under half of them owing to an unresolved V gene in the studies checked, with the rest unexplained. For V, J and clone size, that table is used; D and trimming come from the DNA. The sample table lists a few hundred thousand clones, around nine tenths of them with a count of one. The leading ten clones occupy approximately 12% of the sample.

Points on this clone: The target of this receptor is not known. Per-nucleotide qualities are absent, and no much larger clonotype sits a single base away.

V is pared back by 5 bases and J by 2 bases, with 16 bases lying between the germline termini. CDR1 and CDR2 (SGHTA, FQGNSA) derive from the germline V gene. The CDR3 contains 16 residues, cysteine and phenylalanine counted. Just the 48-base CDR3 DNA is kept, in frame starting at base 1. Reading the label with the study, this specimen's treatment or condition is: over 15 received Ad26.COV2.S at low or high dose, single or two shots; about 5 received placebo; per-sample allocation not given. Repertoires of vaccine and placebo recipients were sequenced from samples collected on day 63 after the first injection. Between 29 July and 7 August 2020, Cohort 1b enrolled 25 adults aged 18-55 years at one site in Boston, USA. Ad26.COV2.S consisted of a replication-incompetent adenovirus type 26 vector by which a prefusion-stabilized SARS-CoV-2 spike protein from the original Wuhan strain was expressed.

The sequences come from peripheral blood, collected in a trial of Ad26.COV2.S vaccine versus placebo. The TCR originated in a person aged 18-60 years who received the Ad26.COV2.S COVID-19 vaccine or a placebo. The rearrangement joined TRBV7-2 to TRBJ2-1, with the D gene not confidently named. The CDR3 region has the sequence CASSAVFIGTYNEQFF. The DNA sequence follows: TGTGCCAGCAGCGCAGTCTTTATTGGGACCTACAATGAGCAGTTCTTC.